The 14 T cell receptor beta chains presented below share a single source sample, sequenced in a study of blood T cells in healthy people across ages (dated by TCRdb to the mid-2010s). Library prep was done by 5' RACE. TCRdb shows the sequencer as Illumina HiSeq 2500. A second PCR of roughly 6 to 11 cycles was run with a J-beta primer mix and a sample-barcoded 5' primer. TCRdb reworked the public reads: Q25 trimming with fastp, MiXCR clone assembly, productive beta chains retained. Entries are consolidated by CDR3 protein sequence, retaining the most common genes and DNA. This sample comprises about a million distinct CDR3 sequences, around two fifths of them detected only once. Roughly 14% of the sample lies in the top ten. Sequenced input: blood. These receptors originate from a young man in good health.

J is TRBJ2-3 and V is TRBV5-1, with unresolved D. Germline loops: CDR1 SGHRS, CDR2 YFSETQ. CDR3 length: 15 residues. The germline V and J ends were trimmed by 4 bases and 2 bases, with 14 bases remaining between them. The CDR3 DNA reads TGCGCCAGCAGCCCCCCGCGACAAATCACAGATACGCAGTATTTT. It codes for CASSPPRQITDTQYF.

The chain combines TRBV9 with TRBJ1-1; D unresolved. There are 15 residues in the CDR3. Per the germline V gene, CDR1 is SGDLS and CDR2 is YYNGEE. V lost 0 bases and J lost 1, with 10 bases in between. Written as DNA, the CDR3 is TGTGCCAGCAGCGTAGGCGGCGGGAAGAACACTGAAGCTTTCTTT. It codes for CASSVGGGKNTEAFF.

V usage is TRBV4-3 and J usage is TRBJ2-7; 8 bases align to TRBD2. The V segment lost 3 bases and the J segment 1 base; nucleotides outside the gene matches: 8. The germline CDR1 and CDR2 sequences are LGHNA and YSLEER. CDR3 size: 16 residues. CDR3 residues: CASSHRGGTKSYEQYF. The CDR3 region has the DNA TGCGCCAGCAGCCATCGGGGGGGGACTAAATCCTACGAGCAGTACTTC.

This clonotype has only a few counts. This rearrangement joins TRBV12-3 or TRBV12-4 to TRBJ1-1; D not certain. The CDR3 has 12 amino acids. With 7 bases removed from V and 5 bases from J, the gap between germline ends came to 11 bases. CDR3 nucleotides: TGTGCCAGCAAAAATACGAGGACTGAAGCTTTCTTT. Amino acid sequence: CASKNTRTEAFF.

As DNA, the CDR3 is TGCAGTGCTAGAGCTACGGGAGGTAGGGACTATGGCTACACCTTC. Protein sequence: CSARATGGRDYGYTF. The chain couples TRBV20-1 to TRBJ1-2; the D is unclear. V lost 1 base, J lost 3 bases, and 15 bases lay in between. Germline CDR1 and CDR2: DFQATT and SNEGSKA (reference sequence). The CDR3 is 15 residues long.

The chain uses TRBV10-3 and TRBJ2-6; the D is unclear. Trimming pared 2 bases from V and 0 bases from J, leaving 14 bases between. Germline assignment: CDR1 ENHRY and CDR2 SYGVKD. This CDR3 region has 18 residues. The DNA for the CDR3 is TGTGCCATCAGTGAGGGGATCGGGCGGCCCTCTGGGGCCAACGTCCTGACTTTC. This codes for CAISEGIGRPSGANVLTF.

The chain combines TRBV6-2 or TRBV6-3 with TRBJ2-1; no definite D call. V was clipped by 2 bases and J by 0 bases, with 11 bases between them. This CDR3 spans 16 amino acids. The germline gives CDR1 MNHEY, CDR2 SVGEGT. CDR3 DNA sequence: TGTGCCAGCAGTTACGCCAGGCCCCCCTCCTACAATGAGCAGTTCTTC. Protein product: CASSYARPPSYNEQFF.

The table lists this clonotype with many counts. This rearrangement joins TRBV6-6 to TRBJ2-3; tentatively, D is TRBD2 (7 bases). This CDR3 region has 14 residues. Per germline, CDR1 MNHNY and CDR2 SVGAGI (reference sequence). Trimming removed 7 bases at V and 6 bases at J, with 17 bases between. In nucleotides, the CDR3 is TGTGCCAGCACCCTAACCGGGGGGCGGGATACGCAGTATTTT. It encodes CASTLTGGRDTQYF.

There are a few counts of this clonotype. V usage is TRBV11-2 and J usage is TRBJ2-5, with TRBD1 identical over 11 bases. CDR3 length: 16 residues. The germline CDR1 and CDR2 sequences are SGHAT and FQNNGV. V shed 4 bases and J 4 bases; nucleotides not matched to a gene: 8. In DNA form, the CDR3 reads TGTGCCAGCAGCTCAACTTCCGGGACAGGGGGAGAGACCCAGTACTTC. It specifies CASSSTSGTGGETQYF.

The CDR3 DNA reads TGCAGCGTTGAAAATCCGGCCGGTTATAGCAATCAGCCCCAGCATTTT. This translates into CSVENPAGYSNQPQHF. The chain has TRBV29-1 and TRBJ1-5; no reliable D call. Per germline, CDR1 SQVTM and CDR2 ANQGSEA. The CDR3 loop spans 16 amino acids. V lost 2 bases and J 0 bases, leaving 14 bases between the germline ends.

The chain has TRBV12-3 or TRBV12-4 and TRBJ2-2; no clear D gene. V was clipped by 2 bases and J by 6 bases, with 4 bases between them. There are 12 residues in the CDR3. The CDR3 sequence is CASSLFSGELFF. In DNA, the CDR3 is TGTGCCAGCAGTTTATTCTCCGGGGAGCTGTTTTTT.

The V and J genes are TRBV4-1 and TRBJ2-3; no firm D call. The V end lost 4 bases, the J end lost 0 bases, and 11 bases lay between the germline ends. CDR3 length: 15 amino acids. Germline V lookup: CDR1 MGHRA, CDR2 YSYEKL. The chain's CDR3 is CASSRLILSTDTQYF. CDR3 DNA: TGCGCCAGCAGCCGATTGATCCTTAGCACAGATACGCAGTATTTT.

The chain joins TRBV28 to TRBJ1-2; 8 bases match TRBD1. The ends lost 5 bases at V and 3 bases at J; junction bases unmatched: 8. This CDR3 spans 15 amino acids. Germline loops: CDR1 MDHEN, CDR2 SYDVKM. The CDR3 DNA follows: TGTGCCAGCAGTCCTACAGGGGGGAAATACTATGGCTACACCTTC. Its translation is CASSPTGGKYYGYTF.

The rearrangement uses TRBV18 and TRBJ1-4; the D is unclear. The length of the CDR3 is 13 residues. The V and J ends lost 6 bases and 8 bases respectively, with 13 bases between them. CDR1 KGHSH and CDR2 LQKENI come from the germline V gene. In nucleotides, the CDR3 is TGTGCCAGCTCCTCAAACGTGGCAGAAAAACTGTTTTTT. This translates into CASSSNVAEKLFF.